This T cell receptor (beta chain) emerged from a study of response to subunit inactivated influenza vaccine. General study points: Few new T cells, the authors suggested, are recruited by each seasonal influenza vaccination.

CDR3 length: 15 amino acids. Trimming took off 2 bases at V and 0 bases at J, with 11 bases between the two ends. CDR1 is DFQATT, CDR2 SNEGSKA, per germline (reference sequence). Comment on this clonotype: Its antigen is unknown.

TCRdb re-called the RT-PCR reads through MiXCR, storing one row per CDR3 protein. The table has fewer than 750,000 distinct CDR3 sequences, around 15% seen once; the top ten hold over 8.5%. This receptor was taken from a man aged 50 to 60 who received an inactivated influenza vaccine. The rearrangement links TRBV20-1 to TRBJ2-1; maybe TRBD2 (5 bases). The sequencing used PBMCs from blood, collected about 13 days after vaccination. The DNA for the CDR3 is TGCAGTGCTAGACCTAGCCTCAGCTCCTACAATGAGCAGTTCTTC. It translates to CSARPSLSSYNEQFF.